Below are 27 T cell receptor beta chains sequenced from a single sample in a study of T cell changes during pregnancy in multiple sclerosis (dated by TCRdb to the late 2010s). Receptor libraries were prepared by the immunoSEQ multiplex PCR assay. TCRdb obtained this table from immuneACCESS and retained in-frame rearrangements with V and J assigned. These tables miss some clones; where compared with another copy, unresolved V genes account for less than half of the shortfall, and the remainder is unexplained. The sample table holds about 49,000 clones, of which 85% to 90% were seen once. The ten top clones hold about 5.1% of the sample. The sequenced sample was peripheral blood, obtained after pregnancy. The source is a female donor in good health, enrolled as a control in a pregnancy study.

This chain uses TRBV5-1 with TRBJ1-1, with 8 bases aligning to TRBD1. The CDR3 spans 17 residues. The V gene end was trimmed by 6 bases and the J gene end by 0 bases; junction bases not matched to a gene: 13. Germline V gene data show CDR1 as SGHRS and CDR2 as YFSETQ. Written as DNA, the CDR3 is TGCGCCAGCAAACCCCGTGGGACAGGAAACATGAACACTGAAGCTTTCTTT. It yields the protein CASKPRGTGNMNTEAFF.

The chain combines TRBV13 with TRBJ1-1, with 8 bases aligning to TRBD1. The CDR3 runs to 13 residues. After removal of 5 bases from V and 3 bases from J, the junction contained 2 bases not matched to a gene. Germline CDR1 and CDR2: PRHDT and FYEKMQ (reference sequence). As DNA, the CDR3 is TGTGCCAGCAGCGGACAGGGCGACACTGAAGCTTTCTTT. Its translation: CASSGQGDTEAFF.

V is TRBV7-2 and J is TRBJ2-4; 7 bases fit TRBD2. The ends lost 5 bases at V and 3 bases at J; junction bases unmatched: 13. The germline gives CDR1 SGHTA, CDR2 FQGNSA. The length of the CDR3 is 17 residues. The CDR3: CASSPGWGGVVKNIQYF. The CDR3 DNA reads as TGTGCCAGCAGCCCGGGTTGGGGGGGAGTGGTCAAAAACATTCAGTACTTC.

The chain carries TRBV2 and TRBJ2-2, with 7 bases aligning to TRBD2. Germline V CDR1 and CDR2: SNHLY, FYNNEI. The CDR3 length is 16 residues. Unmatched junction bases numbered 9, after V lost 1 base and J lost 7 bases. The CDR3 sequence: CASSEGTSGWGGELFF. The CDR3 DNA sequence: TGTGCCAGCAGTGAAGGGACTAGTGGATGGGGCGGGGAGCTGTTTTTT.

The J gene is TRBJ1-6, the V gene TRBV6-1; 7 bases fit TRBD1. V was clipped by 8 bases and J by 7 bases; unmatched bases: 8. The CDR3 has 14 amino acids. Germline V gene lookup returns CDR1 MNHNS and CDR2 SASEGT. CDR3 nucleotides: TGTGCCAGCTTCCGGGACAGTGAGAATTCACCCCTCCACTTT. It codes for CASFRDSENSPLHF.

This clone occurred once. The rearrangement links TRBV2 to TRBJ2-6; tentatively, D is TRBD1 (5 bases). The CDR3 loop spans 15 amino acids. The V gene's germline CDR1 is SNHLY and CDR2 FYNNEI. Trimming removed 11 bases at V and 1 base at J, with 15 bases between. This CDR3 is CAGGRVGSGANVLTF. Written as DNA, the CDR3 is TGTGCCGGCGGCAGGGTTGGATCTGGGGCCAACGTCCTGACTTTC.

The chain has TRBV19 and TRBJ1-5, with 10 bases lining up with TRBD1. The length of the CDR3 is 16 residues. CDR1 is LNHDA and CDR2 is SQIVND in the germline V gene (reference sequence). The V and J ends lost 8 bases and 5 bases, in that order; junction bases with no gene match: 12. The CDR3 DNA follows: TGTGCCAGTTCCTCTCCGACAGGGGGCGTTTATCAGCCCCAGCATTTT. Translated, it gives CASSSPTGGVYQPQHF.

The genes are TRBV29-1 and TRBJ1-1, with a weak D call TRBD1 (5 bases). V lost 3 bases and J 0 bases, leaving 11 bases between the germline ends. Germline-derived CDR1 and CDR2 are SQVTM and ANQGSEA. There are 14 residues in the CDR3. The CDR3 protein is CSVERWGMNTEAFF. Here the CDR3 DNA reads TGCAGCGTTGAGAGATGGGGCATGAACACTGAAGCTTTCTTT.

The chain links TRBV19 to TRBJ1-2, with D tentatively TRBD1 (6 bases). CDR1 and CDR2 from the germline V gene are LNHDA and SQIVND (reference sequence). The V end was cut by 5 bases, the J end by 4 bases, with 14 bases between. CDR3 size: 14 residues. CDR3: CASSHTTGFYGYTF. The CDR3 DNA follows: TGTGCCAGTAGTCATACTACAGGGTTCTATGGCTACACCTTC.

In its sample, this clone was seen once. This CDR3 is CASSQDRRREQYF. The CDR3 DNA sequence: TGCGCCAGCAGCCAAGATCGTCGTCGGGAGCAGTACTTC. V and J are TRBV4-3 and TRBJ2-7; D gene uncertain. Germline-derived CDR1 and CDR2 are LGHNA and YSLEER. The CDR3 is 13 residues long. Trimming shortened V by 0 bases and J by 7 bases, and 10 bases separated the two germline ends.

The chain has TRBV18 and TRBJ2-5; D call uncertain. CDR1 is KGHSH and CDR2 is LQKENI in the germline V gene. The CDR3 has 16 amino acids. Deletions cut 1 base from V and 5 bases from J, with 17 bases between. The CDR3: CASSPLPRGARETQYF. DNA for the CDR3: TGTGCCAGCTCACCACTCCCCCGAGGAGCGCGCGAGACCCAGTACTTC. Full variable domain (missing parts from reference TRBV18 and TRBJ2-5): NAGVMQNPRHLVRRRGQEARLRCSPMKGHSHVYWYRQLPEEGLKFMVYLQKENIIDESGMPKERFSAEFPKEGPSILRIQQVVRGDSAAYFCASSPLPRGARETQYFGPGTRLLVL.

This chain uses TRBV27 with TRBJ2-1; 7 nucleotides line up with TRBD2. The CDR3 runs 15 residues. CDR1 is MNHEY, CDR2 SMNVEV, per germline (reference sequence). The V and J ends lost 3 bases and 6 bases, in that order; junction bases with no gene match: 8. CDR3 nucleotides: TGTGCCAGCAGTTTTCAGACTAGCAGACTCAATGAGCAGTTCTTC. This codes for CASSFQTSRLNEQFF.

The chain combines TRBV7-2 with TRBJ1-4; 8 bases agree with TRBD1. The CDR3 runs to 16 residues. Losses at the gene ends were 5 bases for V and 5 bases for J; bases not matched to a gene: 10. CDR1 and CDR2 (germline): SGHTA, FQGNSA. The CDR3 DNA reads TGTGCCAGCAGCGAACTCTTAACAGGGGGGAATGAAAAACTGTTTTTT. It codes for CASSELLTGGNEKLFF.

The chain employs TRBV29-1 and TRBJ2-3, with TRBD2 identical over 10 bases. Germline loops: CDR1 SQVTM, CDR2 ANQGSEA. J gave up 6 bases and V 5 bases, and 5 bases lay outside the gene matches. This CDR3 has 13 residues. CDR3 protein: CSVRSSGGDTQYF. The CDR3 bases are TGCAGCGTTCGAAGTAGCGGGGGGGATACGCAGTATTTT.

This rearrangement joins TRBV5-1 to TRBJ2-1; TRBD2 aligns across 9 bases. Germline V lookup: CDR1 SGHRS, CDR2 YFSETQ. This CDR3 has 16 residues. Trimming took 6 bases from V and 0 from J; bases not matched to a gene: 7. The CDR3 DNA is TGCGCCAGCACCCCCTCGGGACTAGCCTCCTACAATGAGCAGTTCTTC. It yields the protein CASTPSGLASYNEQFF.

V is TRBV9 and J is TRBJ2-2, with no clear D. Germline CDR1 is SGDLS and CDR2 is YYNGEE. The CDR3 has 15 residues. With 1 base removed from V and 0 bases from J, the gap between germline ends came to 7 bases. CDR3: CASSVNTANTGELFF. In nucleotides, the CDR3 is TGTGCCAGCAGCGTAAACACCGCGAACACCGGGGAGCTGTTTTTT.

V gene TRBV5-5 combines with J gene TRBJ2-7; 7 bases map to TRBD1. After removal of 0 bases from V and 1 base from J, the junction contained 7 bases not matched to a gene. The CDR3 has 16 amino acids. CDR1 and CDR2 from the germline V gene are SGHKS and YYEKEE (reference sequence). The CDR3 region is CASSLAWTGVSYEQYF. CDR3 coding DNA: TGTGCCAGCAGCTTGGCTTGGACAGGCGTATCCTACGAGCAGTACTTC.

The genes are TRBV18 and TRBJ2-1, with a tentative D call TRBD2 (6 bases). This CDR3 contains 15 residues. With 6 bases removed from V and 0 bases from J, the gap between germline ends came to 12 bases. Germline CDR1 KGHSH, CDR2 LQKENI. CDR3 DNA sequence: TGTGCCAGCTCTCCTAAAGCGGGCTCCTACAATGAGCAGTTCTTC. Translated, it gives CASSPKAGSYNEQFF.

This clone was detected once. This chain uses TRBV5-6 with TRBJ2-2; D gene unclear. The CDR3 covers 11 residues. V lost 6 bases and J lost 7, with 7 bases in between. Germline V CDR1 and CDR2: SGHDT, YYEEEE. CDR3 sequence reads: CASTYDGELFF. CDR3 DNA: TGTGCCAGCACCTACGACGGGGAGCTGTTTTTT.

V is TRBV29-1 and J is TRBJ2-2; 9 bases match TRBD1. Trimming removed 3 bases from V and 1 base from J; junction bases left unmatched: 12. CDR1 SQVTM and CDR2 ANQGSEA come from the germline V gene. The CDR3 is 18 residues long. The CDR3 reads CSVEATGGSHLNTGELFF. The CDR3 DNA follows: TGCAGCGTTGAGGCTACAGGGGGCTCCCACCTGAACACCGGGGAGCTGTTTTTT.

The chain couples TRBV9 to TRBJ2-2, with TRBD2 identical over 7 bases. Germline-derived CDR1 and CDR2 are SGDLS and YYNGEE. Trimming at V came to 0 bases and at J to 6 bases, leaving 8 bases not matched to a gene. This CDR3 contains 16 residues. The CDR3 DNA follows: TGTGCCAGCAGCGTAGAGCAGTCAGGGAGGGCCGGGGAGCTGTTTTTT. It translates to CASSVEQSGRAGELFF. The variable domain in full, with the rest retrieved from reference TRBV9 and TRBJ2-2, is DSGVTQTPKHLITATGQRVTLRCSPRSGDLSVYWYQQSLDQGLQFLIQYYNGEERAKGNILERFSAQQFPDLHSELNLSSLELGDSALYFCASSVEQSGRAGELFFGEGSRLTVL.

The chain couples TRBV19 to TRBJ2-1, with a tentative D call TRBD2 (5 bases). Germline assignment: CDR1 LNHDA and CDR2 SQIVND (reference sequence). V was clipped by 3 bases and J by 10 bases, with 13 bases between them. The CDR3 length is 13 residues. CDR3 in DNA: TGTGCCAGTAGTATGGCTAGCAAAATCGAGCAGTTCTTC. It encodes CASSMASKIEQFF.

The chain has TRBV30 and TRBJ2-1; the D is unclear. CDR3 length: 14 amino acids. The germline V gene has CDR1 GTSNPN and CDR2 SVGIG (reference sequence). V dropped 0 bases and J dropped 3 bases, with 9 bases sitting between them. CDR3 sequence (DNA): TGTGCCTGGAGTGTGTCAAGCTACTACAATGAGCAGTTCTTC. It encodes CAWSVSSYYNEQFF.

The CDR3 sequence is CTPPVVVEIPMRNEQFF. CDR3 DNA: TGCACCCCGCCGGTGGTAGTTGAGATCCCCATGAGGAATGAGCAGTTCTTC. The chain couples TRBV1 to TRBJ2-1; the D call in the table, TRBD2, was not verified against the DNA. TRBV1 is marked as a pseudogene. The CDR3 is 17 amino acids.

The chain combines TRBV21-1 with TRBJ1-2; the D call in the table, TRBD1, was not verified against the DNA. TRBV21-1 is tagged as a pseudogene. CDR3 length equals 16 residues. CDR3 DNA sequence: TGTGCCAGCAGCACCCTGCGTCAGGTACCCTTCTATGGCTACACCTTC. Its translation: CASSTLRQVPFYGYTF.

A single count supports this clone. A read error may produce the germline difference seen at one junction end. The rearrangement uses TRBV7-7 and TRBJ2-1, with D possibly matching TRBD2 (7 bases). The CDR3 length is 15 residues. Germline CDR1 is SSHAT and CDR2 is FNYEAQ (reference sequence). In nucleotides, the CDR3 is TGTGCTAGCAGCTTAGAGGTTTCGGGGGGCCATGAGCAGTTCTTC. Its protein is CASSLEVSGGHEQFF.

The chain uses TRBV7-9 and TRBJ2-3; 10 nucleotides align to TRBD1. The CDR3 runs 14 residues. Germline V lookup: CDR1 SEHNR, CDR2 FQNEAQ (reference sequence). V trimming: 1 base; J trimming: 8 bases; junction bases outside the gene matches: 3. CDR3 sequence (DNA): TGTGCCAGCAGCTTAGGACAGGGGGCGGGTACGCAGTATTTT. Its translation: CASSLGQGAGTQYF.